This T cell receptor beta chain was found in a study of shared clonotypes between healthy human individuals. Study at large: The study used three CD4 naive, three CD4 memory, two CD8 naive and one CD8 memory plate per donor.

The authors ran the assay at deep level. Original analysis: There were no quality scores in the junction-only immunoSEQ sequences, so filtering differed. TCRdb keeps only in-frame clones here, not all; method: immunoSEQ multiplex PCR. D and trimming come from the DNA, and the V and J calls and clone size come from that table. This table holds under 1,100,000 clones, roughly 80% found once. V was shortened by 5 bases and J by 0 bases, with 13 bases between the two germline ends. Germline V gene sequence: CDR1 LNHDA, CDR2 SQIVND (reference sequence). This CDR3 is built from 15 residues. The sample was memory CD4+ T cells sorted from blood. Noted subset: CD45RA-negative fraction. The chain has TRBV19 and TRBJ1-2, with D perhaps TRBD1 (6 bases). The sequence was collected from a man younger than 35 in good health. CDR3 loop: CASSWTRDTNYGYTF. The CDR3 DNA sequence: TGTGCCAGTAGTTGGACTCGGGACACTAACTATGGCTACACCTTC.